This T cell receptor beta chain was profiled in a study of early T cells in non-severe SARS-CoV-2 infection. Study background: Alpha and beta chains were unpaired, from unsorted whole-blood bulk RNA. Broader study findings: The VDJdb matching leaned toward anti-spike CD8 responses and overlooked private and CD4 specificities.

Trimming removed 8 bases at V and 1 base at J, with 17 bases between. Germline CDR1 and CDR2: MGHRA and YSYEKL. The CDR3 length is 16 residues. This clonotype was seen only a few times. The antigen remains unidentified. Unique molecular identifier tags were affixed to discrete cDNA molecules. TCRdb reanalysed the 5' RACE reads using MiXCR and keeps one entry per CDR3 protein. Of just under 60,000 distinct CDR3 sequences listed, approximately 8% are singletons. The sequenced sample was whole blood. The sequence came from an adult who was a healthcare worker with PCR-confirmed SARS-CoV-2 infection or an uninfected control (not recorded which). The rearrangement links TRBV4-1 to TRBJ2-2, with D possibly being TRBD2 (5 bases). CDR3 region: CASEYAGGLNTGELFF. CDR3 nucleotides: TGCGCCAGCGAATACGCGGGTGGATTGAACACCGGGGAGCTGTTTTTT.